The rows below give T cell receptor beta chains drawn from one sample of a study of blood T cells in healthy people across ages. TCRdb reprocessed the 5' RACE reads with MiXCR, giving one entry per CDR3 protein. The sample shows some 1.5 million distinct CDR3 sequences, 28% of them seen only once. Material: blood. These receptors all come from a woman aged 25-40 years in good health. The conserved cysteine and the conserved F or W are not part of the CDR3 here. The order of the fields is J gene, D gene, V gene, CDR3 protein. D genes are given only for firm matches.

j_gene: TRBJ2-1; d_gene: TRBD1; v_gene: TRBV30; CDR3aa: AWKDGGTGSYGEQF
j_gene: TRBJ2-5; d_gene: -; v_gene: TRBV10-2; CDR3aa: ASSELAEQY
j_gene: TRBJ1-1; d_gene: -; v_gene: TRBV6-6; CDR3aa: ASTSRTTEAF
j_gene: TRBJ1-5; d_gene: -; v_gene: TRBV2; CDR3aa: ASMPGTGTSQPQH
j_gene: TRBJ1-4; d_gene: -; v_gene: TRBV7-8; CDR3aa: ASSLVGSTTNEKLF
j_gene: TRBJ2-3; d_gene: TRBD1; v_gene: TRBV7-9; CDR3aa: ASSSTGQVITDTQY
j_gene: TRBJ2-3; d_gene: -; v_gene: TRBV5-1; CDR3aa: ASSAGSLADTQY
j_gene: TRBJ2-2; d_gene: -; v_gene: TRBV20-1; CDR3aa: SALGPNTGELF
j_gene: TRBJ2-5; d_gene: -; v_gene: TRBV11-2; CDR3aa: ASSYTNTTPKQY
j_gene: TRBJ2-7; d_gene: -; v_gene: TRBV12-3/TRBV12-4; CDR3aa: ASSSLGMAIYEQY
j_gene: TRBJ1-1; d_gene: TRBD1; v_gene: TRBV6-2/TRBV6-3; CDR3aa: ASSYPPRYATGQGVIMNTETF
j_gene: TRBJ1-2; d_gene: TRBD1; v_gene: TRBV15; CDR3aa: ATRSPGQGYYGYT